A selection of T cell receptor beta chains follows, all from one sample in a study of shared clonotypes between healthy human individuals. Measured with immunoSEQ multiplex PCR; TCRdb has only the in-frame clones, and not every one. The table has 850,000 to 1,100,000 clones, around three quarters seen once. Source material: memory CD4+ T cells from PBMCs. The source is a man aged 18 to 29 in good health. Some clones in this sample may be carry-over from other donors' samples. Both conserved end residues are part of each CDR3. A D gene is named only where the DNA matches it firmly. The size field is filled for only some rows; it gives once, few, many or a size class.

>TRBV6-5|NA|TRBJ2-1|NA
TGTGCCAGCCAAAGGGGGCTAGCGGGTCTTGAGCAGTTCTTC
CASQRGLAGLEQFF
>TRBV23-1|NA|TRBJ1-5|NA
TGCGCCAGCCGTCAGCCGGGCCACAATCAGCCCCAGCATTTT
CASRQPGHNQPQHF
>TRBV28|NA|TRBJ2-7|NA
TGTGCCAGCAGTTTAAGGGATACTACGGTGCAGTACTTC
CASSLRDTTVQYF
>TRBV30|NA|TRBJ2-1|TRBD2
TGTGCCTGGAGTCCTAGCGGGAGGGCCAATGAGCAGTTCTTC
CAWSPSGRANEQFF
>TRBV5-4|few|TRBJ1-1|NA
TGTGCCAGCAGCTTCCCCAGGGATGGGAACACTGAAGCTTTCTTT
CASSFPRDGNTEAFF
>TRBV2|NA|TRBJ2-3|NA
TGTGCCAGCAGTGTCCGGGTTCCCACAGATACGCAGTATTTT
CASSVRVPTDTQYF
>TRBV29-1|NA|TRBJ2-7|NA
TGCAGCGTTGCCATTGCTCACTACGAGCAGTACTTC
CSVAIAHYEQYF
>TRBV5-1|NA|TRBJ2-5|TRBD1
TGCGCCAGCAGAACCGGGACAGGTGGAGGGCAAGAGACCCAGTACTTC
CASRTGTGGGQETQYF
>TRBV5-1|once|TRBJ1-4|TRBD1
TGCGCCAGCCGCCCAGGGACAGGGGGATCAGAACTGTTTTTT
CASRPGTGGSELFF
>TRBV30|NA|TRBJ2-7|NA
TGTGCCTGGCAGCGAGGGGCCTCCTACGAGCAGTACTTC
CAWQRGASYEQYF
>TRBV29-1|NA|TRBJ2-7|NA
TGCAGCGTTGTTTTAGGCCCCCGGGGCGAGCAGTACTTC
CSVVLGPRGEQYF
>TRBV15|NA|TRBJ1-3|NA
TGTGCCACCAGCAGAGAAAACAGAAACACCATATATTTT
CATSRENRNTIYF
>TRBV5-5|NA|TRBJ2-5|TRBD2
TGTGCCAGCAGCCGACAAATGAGCGGGAGAGGAGAGACCCAGTACTTC
CASSRQMSGRGETQYF
>TRBV27|NA|TRBJ2-1|NA
TGTGCCAGCGCTCAAGTCCGGGCGGAGCAGTTCTTC
CASAQVRAEQFF
>TRBV30|NA|TRBJ2-3|NA
TGTGCCTGGATGAGAGGGCAGGGTCCGTCCGATACGCAGTATTTT
CAWMRGQGPSDTQYF
>TRBV14|NA|TRBJ2-3|NA
TGTGCCAGCAGCGCCCACTTAGTAAGCGGACGGTCGGGGGATACGCAGTATTTT
CASSAHLVSGRSGDTQYF
>TRBV12-5|NA|TRBJ2-3|NA
TGTGCTAGTGGTGTGACGACAGATACGCAGTATTTT
CASGVTTDTQYF
>TRBV28|NA|TRBJ1-1|NA
TGTGCCAGCAGTTTATTTGGGTTTGTGCTGGGAGCTTTCTTT
CASSLFGFVLGAFF
>TRBV29-1|few|TRBJ2-7|NA
TGCAGCGTGCAAGGTCGACAGGGCGCCCTACGGGAGGAAGTCGCCGAGCAGTACTTC
CSVQGRQGALREEVAEQYF
>TRBV28|NA|TRBJ2-5|TRBD1
TGTGCCAGCAGAGACAGGGGGCGCGGTGAGACCCAGTACTTC
CASRDRGRGETQYF
>TRBV14|NA|TRBJ1-1|NA
TGTGCCAGCAGCCAAGATCGGTCAACCGAAGCTTTCTTT
CASSQDRSTEAFF
>TRBV28|NA|TRBJ1-2|TRBD1
TGTGCCAGCAGTTACCTGACAGGGTTTGGCTACACCTTC
CASSYLTGFGYTF
>TRBV9|NA|TRBJ1-2|NA
TGTGCCAGCAGCGCGGGAGGGATTGGCTACACCTTC
CASSAGGIGYTF
>TRBV19|NA|TRBJ1-5|NA
TGTGCCAGTAGTCTGGAGACCGTTCTCTGGAGCAATCAGCCCCAGCATTTT
CASSLETVLWSNQPQHF
>TRBV27|NA|TRBJ2-2|TRBD2
TGTGCCAGCAGTTTGGAGTCAGCGGGATCCGGGGAGCTGTTTTTT
CASSLESAGSGELFF
>TRBV7-2|NA|TRBJ2-7|TRBD1
TGTGCCAGCAGCGGTCCCGGGACAGGAACCTACGAGCAGTACTTC
CASSGPGTGTYEQYF
>TRBV28|NA|TRBJ2-7|TRBD2
TGTGCCAGCAGTCCTAGCGGGACGAGAGAGCAGTACTTC
CASSPSGTREQYF
>TRBV4-2|NA|TRBJ1-3|NA
TGTGCCAGCAGCCAAGGCTGGGCGGTCTCTGGAAACACCATATATTTT
CASSQGWAVSGNTIYF
>TRBV7-7|NA|TRBJ1-1|NA
TGTGCCAGCAAGAGACTCCTCACGAACACTGAAGCTTTCTTT
CASKRLLTNTEAFF
>TRBV29-1|NA|TRBJ2-7|NA
TGCAGCGTTGAAGGACGGCAGCCCTACGAGCAGTACTTC
CSVEGRQPYEQYF
>TRBV4-3|NA|TRBJ2-7|TRBD1
TGCGCCAGCAGCCAAGATCCAGGGGGCGATAACGAGCAGTACTTC
CASSQDPGGDNEQYF
>TRBV7-9|NA|TRBJ2-7|NA
TGTGCCAGCAGCCCCTCCCGGCAGAGCTCCTACGAGCAGTACTTC
CASSPSRQSSYEQYF
>TRBV4-3|NA|TRBJ1-2|NA
TGCGCCAGCAGCCAGCTTCTCCTCGGTGACTATGGCTACACCTTC
CASSQLLLGDYGYTF
>TRBV11-2|NA|TRBJ2-1|NA
TGTGCCAGCAGCCAGGGGCCGGGACTATCCAATGAGCAGTTCTTC
CASSQGPGLSNEQFF
>TRBV9|NA|TRBJ2-7|TRBD1
TGTGCCAGCAGCGCAGGATACAGGGGGCGCCCCTACGAGCAGTACTTC
CASSAGYRGRPYEQYF
>TRBV28|NA|TRBJ2-2|TRBD2
TGTGCCAGCAGTCCGACAACTAGCGGGGATAACACCGGGGAGCTGTTTTTT
CASSPTTSGDNTGELFF
>TRBV7-6|NA|TRBJ2-5|TRBD1
TGTGCCAGCAGCCCCCGGACAGGGGAACCATGGGAGACCCAGTACTTC
CASSPRTGEPWETQYF
>TRBV13|few|TRBJ1-3|NA
TGTGCCAGCAGCCCGCGGAGTGCTGGAAACACCATATATTTT
CASSPRSAGNTIYF
>TRBV9|few|TRBJ2-3|TRBD2
TGTGCCAGCAGCTCCCCCGGCCCCGGACTAGCGGGAGGGCGTGATACGCAGTATTTT
CASSSPGPGLAGGRDTQYF
>TRBV18|NA|TRBJ1-3|TRBD1
TGTGCCAGCTCACCAGGGACAGGGACAACCGGAAACACCATATATTTT
CASSPGTGTTGNTIYF
>TRBV18|once|TRBJ1-1|TRBD1
TGTGCCAGCTCACCTCGGATACAGGGGGCGGTCACTGAAGCTTTCTTT
CASSPRIQGAVTEAFF
>TRBV28|NA|TRBJ2-1|NA
TGTGCCAGCAGTTTCCGACTAGGTGTATACAATGAGCAGTTCTTC
CASSFRLGVYNEQFF
>TRBV7-2|NA|TRBJ2-7|NA
TGTGCCAGCAGCTTCAGGGTCTCCTACGAGCAGTACTTC
CASSFRVSYEQYF